A selection of T cell receptor beta chains follows, all from one sample in a study of blood T cell repertoires in COVID-19. Sequencing was performed with immunoSEQ multiplex PCR; in TCRdb, only in-frame clones are kept and a portion is missing. This table holds fewer than 350,000 clones, roughly 85% found once. Sequenced: PBMCs or T cells enriched from blood (not recorded which). The source is a woman aged 30 to 39 who had been exposed to COVID-19. CDR3s leave out the opening cysteine and the closing phenylalanine or tryptophan. The order of the fields is V gene, CDR3 protein.

TRBV9	ASSVEQFNSPLH
TRBV5-1	ASSLDSGNNEKLF
TRBV7-9	ASSLVTGGADEQY
TRBV5-1	ASSLGGSSQPQH
TRBV5-4	ASNTGYLLY
TRBV4-1	ASSRPKQGFTEAF
TRBV15	ATSRDFLPTTSPF
TRBV3-1/TRBV3-2	ASSQDSELANYGYT
TRBV28	ASSPPDRGREAF
TRBV29-1	SGRQGVNTGELF